The source of this TCR beta chain is a study of cytomegalovirus exposure and HLA in healthy donors. The wider study: Earlier work reported 100 million or so unique TCR beta sequences from roughly 180 million T cells.

CDR1 is SGHRS, CDR2 YFSETQ, per germline. Trimming at V came to 4 bases and at J to 1 base, leaving 10 bases not matched to a gene. CDR3 length equals 16 residues. A multiplex PCR was run with 60 Vbeta primers and 13 Jbeta primers. TCRdb keeps only in-frame clones here, not all; method: immunoSEQ multiplex PCR. The repertoire includes 250,000 or so clones, approximately 91% of them detected once, and 1.7% sits in the top ten. The study, taken as a whole, reports: Analysis was performed later, and it showed HLA-associated TCR beta chains to be more clonally expanded than equally common others.

The donors comprised healthy bone marrow donors. Sampled while nominally healthy, donors likely had unrecorded immune exposures. A note on this clone: Antigen: not known.

The chain combines TRBV5-1 with TRBJ1-1, with TRBD1 matching over 7 bases. The receptor comes from a girl aged 2 to 9 in good health and CMV-seronegative. What was sequenced was PBMCs. Here the CDR3 DNA reads TGCGCCAGCAGCCCGAACCTGTCAGGGGGGAACACTGAAGCTTTCTTT. Protein product: CASSPNLSGGNTEAFF.